This T cell receptor (beta chain) was recorded in a study of T-cell reconstitution after alpha-beta-depleted transplantation in children. Overall study results and limits: After transplant, at about two months, alpha-beta T cells were reportedly derived from several hundred expanded graft clones. The main origin of T-cell counts and diversity one year after transplant was newly produced T cells. There were some patients whose high TCRbeta diversity at day 60 came from surviving recipient T cells and thymic progenitors.

In germline, CDR1 is SGHRS, CDR2 YFSETQ. V lost 4 bases and J lost 4, with 14 bases in between. CDR3 length: 14 residues. This sample's TCRbeta library carried unique molecular identifier barcodes. One entry per CDR3 protein results from TCRdb running MiXCR on the PCR reads. The sample lists roughly 790,000 distinct CDR3 sequences, approximately 15% occurring once. A note on this clonotype: The antigen remains unidentified.

The rearrangement links TRBV5-1 to TRBJ1-2, with no clear D. The origin of this receptor is a male patient under 18 who had a stem cell transplant for acute lymphoblastic leukemia, so the T cells may come from the graft donor. The specimen comprised PBMCs, mostly from graft donor cells, sampled 360 days after TCRalphabeta/CD19-depleted stem cell transplant. CDR3 nucleotides: TGCGCCAGCAGCCCCGAGGTGGCGGGCTATGGCTACACCTTC. It translates to CASSPEVAGYGYTF.